These T cell receptor beta chains were read from a single sample in a study of T cell responses to AZD1222 COVID-19 vaccine. Clones were read by immunoSEQ multiplex PCR, and TCRdb kept only the in-frame ones, dropping some. The data contain about 120,000 clones, around nine tenths of them seen just once; the ten biggest clones take up 4.2%. This material consisted of peripheral blood, taken 28 days after the second dose of the MenACWY control vaccine. These receptors came from an adult who received the MenACWY meningococcal vaccine as a control. Both conserved end residues are part of each CDR3. The D gene is left open where the match is weak. Rows give clone size only sometimes, using once, few, many, or a class for an expanded clone.

d_gene: NA; v_gene: TRBV28; abundance: NA; j_gene: TRBJ2-2; CDR3aa: CASNKGGSAGELFF; CDR3nt: TGTGCCAGCAACAAAGGGGGGAGCGCCGGGGAGCTGTTTTTT
d_gene: NA; v_gene: TRBV12-3/TRBV12-4; abundance: few; j_gene: TRBJ2-1; CDR3aa: CASSLLGSYEQFF; CDR3nt: TGTGCCAGCAGCCTACTAGGGAGTTATGAGCAGTTCTTC
d_gene: NA; v_gene: TRBV11-2; abundance: NA; j_gene: TRBJ1-2; CDR3aa: CASSTLDSLYGYTF; CDR3nt: TGTGCCAGCAGCACACTCGACAGTCTCTATGGCTACACCTTC
d_gene: NA; v_gene: TRBV3-1/TRBV3-2; abundance: NA; j_gene: TRBJ1-5; CDR3aa: CASSQGGRAQHF; CDR3nt: TGTGCCAGCAGCCAAGGGGGGCGAGCCCAGCATTTT
d_gene: TRBD1; v_gene: TRBV29-1; abundance: NA; j_gene: TRBJ1-1; CDR3aa: CSADGQGAGTEAFF; CDR3nt: TGCAGCGCCGACGGACAGGGGGCGGGGACTGAAGCTTTCTTT
d_gene: TRBD1; v_gene: TRBV2; abundance: NA; j_gene: TRBJ1-1; CDR3aa: CASSGETGAATEAFF; CDR3nt: TGTGCCAGCAGTGGGGAGACAGGGGCGGCCACTGAAGCTTTCTTT
d_gene: TRBD1; v_gene: TRBV28; abundance: NA; j_gene: TRBJ2-4; CDR3aa: CASRKQQGAKNIQYF; CDR3nt: TGTGCCAGCAGAAAACAACAGGGGGCCAAAAACATTCAGTACTTC
d_gene: TRBD2; v_gene: TRBV11-2; abundance: NA; j_gene: TRBJ2-1; CDR3aa: CASSPPGLAGGPEQFF; CDR3nt: TGTGCCAGCAGCCCCCCGGGACTAGCGGGGGGGCCTGAGCAGTTCTTC
d_gene: TRBD2; v_gene: TRBV6-2/TRBV6-3; abundance: NA; j_gene: TRBJ2-5; CDR3aa: CASSYSAGGRETQYF; CDR3nt: TGTGCCAGCAGTTACAGTGCGGGGGGGCGAGAGACCCAGTACTTC
d_gene: TRBD2; v_gene: TRBV28; abundance: once; j_gene: TRBJ2-3; CDR3aa: CASSFTRASGTLDTQYF; CDR3nt: TGTGCCAGCAGTTTTACTCGGGCTAGCGGGACCTTAGATACGCAGTATTTT
d_gene: NA; v_gene: TRBV7-9; abundance: NA; j_gene: TRBJ2-5; CDR3aa: CASNPFVGEETQYF; CDR3nt: TGTGCCAGCAACCCCTTTGTCGGGGAAGAGACCCAGTACTTC
d_gene: NA; v_gene: TRBV18; abundance: NA; j_gene: TRBJ1-5; CDR3aa: CASSPFGPRQPQHF; CDR3nt: TGTGCCAGCTCACCATTCGGGCCCCGGCAGCCCCAGCATTTT
d_gene: NA; v_gene: TRBV28; abundance: NA; j_gene: TRBJ1-5; CDR3aa: CASSLAEDSGQPQHF; CDR3nt: TGTGCCAGCAGTCTAGCTGAGGATTCGGGTCAGCCCCAGCATTTT
d_gene: TRBD1; v_gene: TRBV19; abundance: NA; j_gene: TRBJ1-5; CDR3aa: CASRLTLDRPQPSPQHF; CDR3nt: TGTGCCAGTCGCCTCACTTTGGACAGGCCCCAACCTTCGCCCCAGCATTTT
d_gene: NA; v_gene: TRBV7-2; abundance: NA; j_gene: TRBJ1-1; CDR3aa: CASLSQRYTEAFF; CDR3nt: TGTGCCAGCTTGTCACAGAGATACACTGAAGCTTTCTTT
d_gene: NA; v_gene: TRBV30; abundance: NA; j_gene: TRBJ1-5; CDR3aa: CAWSVLGGQPQHF; CDR3nt: TGTGCCTGGAGTGTACTAGGTGGTCAGCCCCAGCATTTT
d_gene: NA; v_gene: TRBV21-1; abundance: NA; j_gene: TRBJ2-7; CDR3aa: CASSMRTNGNYEQYF; CDR3nt: TGTGCCAGCAGCATGCGGACTAACGGAAACTACGAGCAGTACTTC
d_gene: TRBD2; v_gene: TRBV28; abundance: NA; j_gene: TRBJ2-1; CDR3aa: CASSSTGLAGAGNEQFF; CDR3nt: TGTGCCAGCAGTTCCACCGGACTAGCGGGAGCCGGAAATGAGCAGTTCTTC
d_gene: TRBD1; v_gene: TRBV7-8; abundance: NA; j_gene: TRBJ2-7; CDR3aa: CASSIRTGRITYEQYF; CDR3nt: TGTGCCAGCAGCATACGGACAGGCCGAATAACCTACGAGCAGTACTTC
d_gene: NA; v_gene: TRBV9; abundance: NA; j_gene: TRBJ2-1; CDR3aa: CASSLGPLHDEQFF; CDR3nt: TGTGCCAGCAGCCTGGGGCCACTTCACGATGAGCAGTTCTTC
d_gene: TRBD2; v_gene: TRBV3-1/TRBV3-2; abundance: NA; j_gene: TRBJ2-1; CDR3aa: CASSPRTSGRTLSGEQFF; CDR3nt: TGTGCCAGCAGCCCCCGGACTAGCGGGAGGACATTATCTGGGGAGCAGTTCTTC
d_gene: TRBD1; v_gene: TRBV6-6; abundance: NA; j_gene: TRBJ1-2; CDR3aa: CASRRTGDGYGYTF; CDR3nt: TGTGCCAGCAGACGGACAGGGGACGGCTATGGCTACACCTTC
d_gene: NA; v_gene: TRBV28; abundance: NA; j_gene: TRBJ1-6; CDR3aa: CASSFSNRGSPLHF; CDR3nt: TGTGCCAGCAGTTTCTCCAATCGAGGTTCACCCCTCCACTTT
d_gene: NA; v_gene: TRBV27; abundance: once; j_gene: TRBJ2-1; CDR3aa: CASSRGWYNEQFF; CDR3nt: TGTGCCAGCTCGAGGGGATGGTACAATGAGCAGTTCTTC
d_gene: TRBD1; v_gene: TRBV27; abundance: NA; j_gene: TRBJ1-5; CDR3aa: CASSLSTGGNQPQHF; CDR3nt: TGTGCCAGCAGTTTATCGACAGGGGGCAATCAGCCCCAGCATTTT
d_gene: NA; v_gene: TRBV5-4; abundance: once; j_gene: TRBJ2-5; CDR3aa: CASSLALPVDKETQYF; CDR3nt: TGTGCCAGCAGCTTGGCATTGCCCGTTGACAAAGAGACCCAGTACTTC
d_gene: TRBD1; v_gene: TRBV7-9; abundance: NA; j_gene: TRBJ1-4; CDR3aa: CASSLEATGRTEKLFF; CDR3nt: TGTGCCAGCAGCTTAGAGGCGACAGGGAGGACTGAAAAACTGTTTTTT
d_gene: NA; v_gene: TRBV27; abundance: NA; j_gene: TRBJ1-5; CDR3aa: CASSFQLGQPQHF; CDR3nt: TGTGCCAGCAGTTTTCAATTAGGGCAGCCCCAGCATTTT
d_gene: NA; v_gene: TRBV15; abundance: NA; j_gene: TRBJ2-5; CDR3aa: CATRAVGRETQYF; CDR3nt: TGTGCCACCAGGGCAGTGGGCCGAGAGACCCAGTACTTC
d_gene: TRBD2; v_gene: TRBV11-2; abundance: NA; j_gene: TRBJ2-1; CDR3aa: CASSLVWVAGGPSEQFF; CDR3nt: TGTGCCAGCAGCTTAGTATGGGTAGCGGGGGGGCCGTCTGAGCAGTTCTTC
d_gene: TRBD1; v_gene: TRBV11-2; abundance: NA; j_gene: TRBJ1-2; CDR3aa: CASGDRGNFYGYTF; CDR3nt: TGTGCCAGCGGGGACAGAGGCAACTTCTATGGCTACACCTTC
d_gene: NA; v_gene: TRBV5-1; abundance: NA; j_gene: TRBJ2-1; CDR3aa: CASSLGTQGNEQFF; CDR3nt: TGCGCCAGCAGCTTGGGAACCCAGGGGAATGAGCAGTTCTTC
d_gene: NA; v_gene: TRBV7-9; abundance: few; j_gene: TRBJ2-2; CDR3aa: CASSLGEELFF; CDR3nt: TGTGCCAGCAGCTTGGGTGAGGAGCTGTTTTTT
d_gene: NA; v_gene: TRBV7-2; abundance: NA; j_gene: TRBJ2-5; CDR3aa: CASSLEFGASGTQYF; CDR3nt: TGTGCCAGCAGCTTAGAGTTTGGGGCTTCGGGGACCCAGTACTTC
d_gene: TRBD2; v_gene: TRBV20-1; abundance: NA; j_gene: TRBJ2-7; CDR3aa: CSASASGDRYEQYF; CDR3nt: TGCAGTGCTAGTGCTAGCGGGGATAGGTACGAGCAGTACTTC
d_gene: NA; v_gene: TRBV3-1/TRBV3-2; abundance: NA; j_gene: TRBJ1-6; CDR3aa: CASSQEGGDASPLHF; CDR3nt: TGTGCCAGCAGCCAAGAAGGGGGAGATGCTTCACCCCTCCACTTT
d_gene: TRBD2; v_gene: TRBV4-3; abundance: once; j_gene: TRBJ2-3; CDR3aa: CASSFKSGGADTQYF; CDR3nt: TGCGCCAGCAGTTTTAAAAGCGGGGGGGCTGATACGCAGTATTTT
d_gene: NA; v_gene: TRBV7-9; abundance: NA; j_gene: TRBJ1-1; CDR3aa: CASSLEGPEAFF; CDR3nt: TGTGCCAGCAGCTTAGAGGGGCCTGAAGCTTTCTTT
d_gene: TRBD2; v_gene: TRBV27; abundance: NA; j_gene: TRBJ2-3; CDR3aa: CASTEPTSGGSTDTQYF; CDR3nt: TGTGCCAGCACCGAACCAACTAGCGGGGGCTCCACAGATACGCAGTATTTT
d_gene: NA; v_gene: TRBV28; abundance: NA; j_gene: TRBJ1-2; CDR3aa: CASSLWGYGYTF; CDR3nt: TGTGCCAGCAGTCTTTGGGGTTATGGCTACACCTTC
d_gene: TRBD1; v_gene: TRBV3-1/TRBV3-2; abundance: NA; j_gene: TRBJ1-1; CDR3aa: CASSQPTGATEAFF; CDR3nt: TGTGCCAGCAGCCAACCGACAGGGGCCACTGAAGCTTTCTTT
d_gene: NA; v_gene: TRBV3-1/TRBV3-2; abundance: NA; j_gene: TRBJ2-1; CDR3aa: CASSQEERGYNEQFF; CDR3nt: TGTGCCAGCAGCCAAGAGGAAAGGGGCTACAATGAGCAGTTCTTC
d_gene: TRBD2; v_gene: TRBV10-2; abundance: NA; j_gene: TRBJ2-3; CDR3aa: CASSDTSGGLTDTQYF; CDR3nt: TGCGCCAGCAGTGATACTAGCGGGGGCCTCACAGATACGCAGTATTTT
d_gene: TRBD1; v_gene: TRBV19; abundance: NA; j_gene: TRBJ2-2; CDR3aa: CASSWGQGTGELFF; CDR3nt: TGTGCCAGTAGTTGGGGACAGGGCACCGGGGAGCTGTTTTTT
d_gene: TRBD2; v_gene: TRBV15; abundance: NA; j_gene: TRBJ2-7; CDR3aa: CATSRDRASGRVGSYEQYF; CDR3nt: TGTGCCACCAGCAGAGATCGGGCTAGCGGGAGGGTGGGCTCCTACGAGCAGTACTTC
d_gene: TRBD1; v_gene: TRBV28; abundance: NA; j_gene: TRBJ2-1; CDR3aa: CASRPGQGEANEQFF; CDR3nt: TGTGCCAGCAGACCAGGACAGGGTGAAGCGAATGAGCAGTTCTTC
d_gene: TRBD2; v_gene: TRBV5-1; abundance: NA; j_gene: TRBJ2-1; CDR3aa: CASSSQILAGGVYNEQFF; CDR3nt: TGCGCCAGCAGTTCTCAAATTCTAGCGGGAGGGGTCTACAATGAGCAGTTCTTC
d_gene: NA; v_gene: TRBV12-3/TRBV12-4; abundance: NA; j_gene: TRBJ2-5; CDR3aa: CASSLVGGETQYF; CDR3nt: TGTGCCAGCAGTTTAGTGGGGGGAGAGACCCAGTACTTC
d_gene: TRBD1; v_gene: TRBV9; abundance: NA; j_gene: TRBJ1-3; CDR3aa: CASSVGQGAGNTIYF; CDR3nt: TGTGCCAGCAGCGTAGGACAGGGCGCAGGAAACACCATATATTTT
d_gene: NA; v_gene: TRBV6-6; abundance: NA; j_gene: TRBJ1-4; CDR3aa: CASTLGAGATNEKLFF; CDR3nt: TGTGCCAGCACCCTCGGAGCGGGGGCAACTAATGAAAAACTGTTTTTT
d_gene: NA; v_gene: TRBV11-2; abundance: NA; j_gene: TRBJ1-1; CDR3aa: CASSMSGQPEAFF; CDR3nt: TGTGCCAGCAGCATGTCGGGGCAGCCTGAAGCTTTCTTT
d_gene: NA; v_gene: TRBV2; abundance: NA; j_gene: TRBJ1-4; CDR3aa: CASSVSGAPKEKLFF; CDR3nt: TGTGCCAGCAGTGTCTCGGGAGCCCCAAAGGAAAAACTGTTTTTT
d_gene: NA; v_gene: TRBV5-1; abundance: NA; j_gene: TRBJ2-5; CDR3aa: CASSLELALGETQYF; CDR3nt: TGCGCCAGCAGCTTGGAACTAGCCCTAGGGGAGACCCAGTACTTC
d_gene: NA; v_gene: TRBV6-5; abundance: NA; j_gene: TRBJ1-5; CDR3aa: CAAPRANQPQHF; CDR3nt: TGTGCCGCCCCCCGGGCCAATCAGCCCCAGCATTTT